The clone carrying this T cell receptor beta chain was detected only a few times. What it recognizes is unknown. Germline CDR1 GTSNPN, CDR2 SVGIG (reference sequence). The CDR3 sequence is 15 residues long. Trimming removed 2 bases at V and 2 bases at J, with 16 bases between. Time point described: persistent/refractory GD, antithyroid drugs over 5 years with positive TRAb. PBMC-extracted RNA yielded the TCR library. Per American Thyroid Association guidelines, Graves' disease was diagnosed. The authors drew 7.5 to 10 milliliters of peripheral blood into EDTA tubes. The data derive from a study of regulatory T cells in long-lasting Graves disease. Findings and limits, study-wide: There were preferences for TRBV28, TRBJ1-2 and TRBJ2-5 in persistent disease.

According to the study, TCR beta libraries were built with iRepertoire HTBI primers and CDR3-region Arm-PCR. TCRdb called the multiplex PCR reads again in MiXCR, with one record for every CDR3 protein. The table lists about 460,000 distinct CDR3 sequences, 22% of them singletons. Sequencing used peripheral blood mononuclear cells (PBMCs), obtained when the disease was refractory, from a patient treated with antithyroid drugs. The origin of this receptor is a female donor with Graves disease. V gene TRBV30 combines with J gene TRBJ2-7, with a possible D match to TRBD2 (6 bases). The CDR3: CAWSSAGRSAYEQYF. CDR3 DNA: TGTGCCTGGAGTTCGGCAGGGAGGAGCGCCTACGAGCAGTACTTC.